This passage covers 11 T cell receptor beta chains from one sample sequenced in a study of T cells after yellow fever vaccination. TCRdb used MiXCR to reprocess the 5' RACE reads, holding one entry per CDR3 protein. The top ten clones hold about 15% of a sample with about 360,000 distinct CDR3 sequences, over 5% of them seen once. Specimen: PBMCs, collected 5 days after the yellow fever booster vaccination. Every receptor here comes from a man aged 30 to 45 who received the YFV17D yellow fever vaccine.

This clonotype has just a few counts. The rearrangement uses TRBV7-6 and TRBJ2-7; D possibly uses TRBD1 or TRBD2 (5 bases each). This CDR3 has 15 amino acids. V lost 2 bases and J 0 bases, leaving 11 bases between the germline ends. Germline V gene data show CDR1 as SGHVS and CDR2 as FNYEAQ. CDR3 nucleotides: TGTGCCAGCAGCTTATCCCCGGGACCCTCCTACGAGCAGTACTTC. It encodes CASSLSPGPSYEQYF.

This clonotype was observed many times. The chain carries TRBV6-2 or TRBV6-3 and TRBJ2-1; TRBD2 matches at 12 bases. With 0 bases clipped from V and 0 bases from J, the junction kept 9 bases outside the gene matches. CDR1 is MNHEY, CDR2 SVGEGT, per germline. The CDR3 contains 20 residues. The CDR3 is CASSYSIGLAGSSSYNEQFF. CDR3 nucleotides: TGTGCCAGCAGTTACTCGATCGGACTAGCGGGATCCAGCTCCTACAATGAGCAGTTCTTC.

This clonotype was found many times. V and J are TRBV7-2 and TRBJ2-2; TRBD1 is a possible D gene (5 bases). CDR3 size: 16 residues. Per the germline V gene, CDR1 is SGHTA and CDR2 is FQGNSA. V lost 5 bases to trimming and J lost 6 bases, with 19 bases between them. The CDR3 is CASSPRLGSGSGELFF. Here the CDR3 DNA reads TGTGCCAGCAGCCCCCGACTCGGGTCAGGGTCCGGGGAGCTGTTTTTT.

This clonotype has more than one count but fewer than ten. V is TRBV29-1 and J is TRBJ2-1, with 15 bases matching TRBD2. V lost 3 bases to trimming and J lost 0 bases; unmatched junction nucleotides: 3. Per the germline V gene, CDR1 is SQVTM and CDR2 is ANQGSEA. CDR3 size: 17 residues. The CDR3 sequence is CSVDGLAGGYSYNEQFF. Here the CDR3 DNA reads TGCAGCGTTGACGGACTAGCGGGAGGGTACTCCTACAATGAGCAGTTCTTC.

Many counts were recorded for this clonotype. The rearrangement links TRBV18 to TRBJ2-7; 8 nucleotides line up with TRBD1. The ends lost 3 bases at V and 7 bases at J; junction bases unmatched: 5. The CDR3 length is 13 residues. The V gene's germline CDR1 is KGHSH and CDR2 LQKENI. The CDR3: CASSPQGAGEQYF. CDR3 DNA: TGTGCCAGCTCACCCCAGGGGGCCGGTGAGCAGTACTTC.

Concerning this clonotype itself: A much larger clone differs from this one at a single base, so this may be a read error. The chain couples TRBV7-2 to TRBJ2-1; the D is unclear. The CDR3 totals 13 residues. Trimming took off 4 bases at V and 10 bases at J, with 14 bases between the two ends. Germline lookup yields CDR1 SGHTA and CDR2 FQGNSA. CDR3 loop: CASSCRATGEQFF. CDR3 bases: TGTGCCAGCAGCTGCCGGGCGACCGGGGAGCAGTTCTTC.

Ten or more counts support this clonotype. This chain connects TRBV7-8 to TRBJ2-3; TRBD2 matches at 7 bases. This CDR3 region has 15 residues. Trimming at V came to 3 bases and at J to 0 bases, leaving 3 bases not matched to a gene. Germline loops: CDR1 SGHVS, CDR2 FQNEAQ. The CDR3 region is CASSFLAESTDTQYF. In DNA, the CDR3 is TGTGCCAGCAGCTTCCTAGCGGAAAGCACAGATACGCAGTATTTT.

The rearrangement links TRBV6-2 or TRBV6-3 to TRBJ2-3; weak D call: TRBD1 (5 bases). Trimming took 6 bases from V and 4 from J, leaving 17 bases between them. The CDR3 sequence is 15 residues long. Germline V CDR1 and CDR2: MNHEY, SVGEGT. The CDR3 DNA reads as TGTGCCAGCAGAGTGATTTTGGGGCCCTCAGATACGCAGTATTTT. Translated: CASRVILGPSDTQYF.

This clonotype was observed at least ten times. CDR3 DNA sequence: TGTGCCAGCAGTGAATCAGGGGAAAACATTCAGTACTTC. This gives the protein CASSESGENIQYF. The V and J genes are TRBV25-1 and TRBJ2-4, with D possibly matching TRBD1 (6 bases). The length of the CDR3 is 13 residues. The ends were cut back, 1 base at V and 5 bases at J, with 6 bases in the middle. The germline CDR1 and CDR2 sequences are MGHDK and SYGVNS. The whole variable domain, filled in from reference TRBV25-1 and TRBJ2-4, reads EADIYQTPRYLVIGTGKKITLECSQTMGHDKMYWYQQDPGMELHLIHYSYGVNSTEKGDLSSESTVSRIRTEHFPLTLESARPSHTSQYLCASSESGENIQYFGAGTRLSVL.

At least ten counts were recorded for this clonotype. CDR3 coding DNA: TGTGCCAGCACCCGGACGGGGGGTAATGAAAAACTGTTTTTT. Its translation: CASTRTGGNEKLFF. This chain uses TRBV12-3 or TRBV12-4 with TRBJ1-4, with D perhaps TRBD1 (5 bases). The V and J ends lost 7 bases and 4 bases respectively, with 13 bases between them. The CDR3 length is 14 residues.

The chain has TRBV12-3 or TRBV12-4 and TRBJ2-1; 7 bases match TRBD1. The CDR3 covers 15 residues. The V and J ends lost 7 bases and 0 bases, in that order; junction bases with no gene match: 6. CDR3 in amino acids: CASIPRDSSYNEQFF. In DNA, the CDR3 is TGTGCCAGCATTCCTCGGGACAGCTCCTACAATGAGCAGTTCTTC.